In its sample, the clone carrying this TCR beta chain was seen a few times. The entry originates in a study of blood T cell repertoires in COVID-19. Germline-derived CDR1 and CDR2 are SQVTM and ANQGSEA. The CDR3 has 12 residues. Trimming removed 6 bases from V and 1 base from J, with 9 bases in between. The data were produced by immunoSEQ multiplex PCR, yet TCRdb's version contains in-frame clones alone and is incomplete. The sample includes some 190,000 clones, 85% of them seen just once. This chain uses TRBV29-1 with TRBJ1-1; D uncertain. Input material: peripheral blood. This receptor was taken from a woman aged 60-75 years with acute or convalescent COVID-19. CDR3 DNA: TGCAGCGTCACCGCAGGGAACACTGAAGCTTTCTTT. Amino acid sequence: CSVTAGNTEAFF.